This paragraph reports one TCR beta chain. Sequencing used immunoSEQ multiplex PCR; TCRdb keeps in-frame clones, though not all of them. The sample carries over 200,000 clones, approximately 80% recorded once. Trimming cost V 1 base and J 7 bases, with 8 bases left between them. CDR1 and CDR2 from the germline V gene are SNHLY and FYNNEI. This CDR3 region has 13 residues. This entry is derived from a study of control samples from healthy donors and cancer patients. The TCR was taken from a woman in her sixties with lung cancer. Material: PBMCs. The chain links TRBV2 to TRBJ1-5; D remains ambiguous. The CDR3 DNA follows: TGTGCCAGCAGTGAAGAGGATGGGCAGCCCCAGCATTTT. Protein: CASSEEDGQPQHF.